This T cell receptor beta chain emerged from a study of OX40 agonist ivuxolimab in advanced cancers. As for the study in general: Patients receiving dose escalation had hepatocellular carcinoma, melanoma, renal cell or head and neck cancer.

Study-level findings and limits: The CD4+ and CD8+ T cells in the blood had expanded clonally by week 6 at 0.1 to 3.0 mg/kg. Averaged across samples, CD8+ T cells carried more expanded clones than CD4+ did.

Concerning this clone: Antigen specificity is unknown.

Sequenced by immunoSEQ multiplex PCR; TCRdb stores in-frame clones only, minus some. Among 60,000 to 100,000 clones listed, roughly 94% were seen once. The sequencing here drew on CD4+ or CD8+ T cells sorted from blood, taken in a trial of the OX40 agonist ivuxolimab. The clonotype was recovered from an adult with an advanced solid tumor such as melanoma, head and neck, liver or kidney cancer.

CDR3 DNA: TGCAGCGTTGAAAAGGGGGCTGAGACCTACGAGCAGTACTTC. Amino acids: CSVEKGAETYEQYF. V is TRBV29-1 and J is TRBJ2-7, with 7 bases matching TRBD1. After removal of 2 bases from V and 2 bases from J, the junction contained 6 bases not matched to a gene. The CDR3 totals 14 residues. Per the germline V gene, CDR1 is SQVTM and CDR2 is ANQGSEA.